The clone carrying this T cell receptor (beta chain) appeared a few times. What it binds is not known. The entry originates in a study of T cells in Graves' hyperthyroidism and ophthalmopathy. General observations from the study: The majority of expanded thyroid clonotypes above 0.001 also appeared in blood.

From germline, CDR1 is DFQATT and CDR2 SNEGSKA (reference sequence). The CDR3 runs to 14 residues. The V gene lost 2 bases and the J gene lost 5 bases, with 13 bases spanning the gap. TCR beta CDR3 regions were amplified from RNA transcripts. First-round RT-PCR of the TCR CDR3 relied on the HTBI primer set. TCRdb re-called the multiplex PCR reads through MiXCR, storing one row per CDR3 protein. The sample consists of about 690,000 distinct CDR3 sequences, around 16% of them appearing once. The chain combines TRBV20-1 with TRBJ2-1, with no clear D. Material: blood. The receptor's source is a man in his fifties or sixties with Graves' hyperthyroidism. CDR3 in amino acids: CSARNFLVHNEQFF. CDR3 nucleotide sequence: TGCAGTGCTAGAAATTTCCTAGTCCACAATGAGCAGTTCTTC.